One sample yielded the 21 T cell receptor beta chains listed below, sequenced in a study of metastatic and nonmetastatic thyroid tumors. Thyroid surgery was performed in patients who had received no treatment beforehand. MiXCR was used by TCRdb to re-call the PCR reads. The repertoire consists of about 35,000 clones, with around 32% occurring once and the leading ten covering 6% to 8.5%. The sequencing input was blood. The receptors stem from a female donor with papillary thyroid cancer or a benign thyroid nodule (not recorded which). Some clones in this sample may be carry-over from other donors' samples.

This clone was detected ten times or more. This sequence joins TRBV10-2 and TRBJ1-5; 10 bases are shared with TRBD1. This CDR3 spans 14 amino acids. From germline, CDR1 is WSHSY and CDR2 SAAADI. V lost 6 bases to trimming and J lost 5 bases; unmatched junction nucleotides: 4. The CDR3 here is CASRGQGKDQPQHF. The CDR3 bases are TGCGCCAGCAGGGGACAGGGGAAAGATCAGCCCCAGCATTTT.

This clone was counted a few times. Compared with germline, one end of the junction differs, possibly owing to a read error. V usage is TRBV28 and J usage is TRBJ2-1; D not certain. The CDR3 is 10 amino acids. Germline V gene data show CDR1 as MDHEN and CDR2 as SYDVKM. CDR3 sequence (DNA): TGTGCCAACAGTCAAAGTGAGCAGTTCTTC. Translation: CANSQSEQFF. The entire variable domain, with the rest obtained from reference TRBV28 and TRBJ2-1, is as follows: DVKVTQSSRYLVKRTGEKVFLECVQDMDHENMFWYRQDPGLGLRLIYFSYDVKMKEKGDIPEGYSVSREKKERFSLILESASTNQTSMYLCANSQSEQFFGPGTRLTVL.

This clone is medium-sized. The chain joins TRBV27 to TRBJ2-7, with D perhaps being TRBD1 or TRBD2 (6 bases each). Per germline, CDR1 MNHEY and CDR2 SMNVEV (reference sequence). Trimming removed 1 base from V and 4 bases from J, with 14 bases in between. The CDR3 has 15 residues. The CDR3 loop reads CASSLYSGARYEQYF. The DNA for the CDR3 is TGTGCCAGCAGTTTATATTCGGGGGCGCGGTACGAGCAGTACTTC.

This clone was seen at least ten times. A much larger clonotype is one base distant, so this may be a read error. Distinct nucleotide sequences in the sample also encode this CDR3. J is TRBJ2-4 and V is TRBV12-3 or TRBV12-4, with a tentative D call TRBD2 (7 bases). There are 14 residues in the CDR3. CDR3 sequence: CASSFWGGKNIQYF. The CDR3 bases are TGTGCCAGCAGTTTCTGGGGGGGCAAAAACATCCAGTACTTC.

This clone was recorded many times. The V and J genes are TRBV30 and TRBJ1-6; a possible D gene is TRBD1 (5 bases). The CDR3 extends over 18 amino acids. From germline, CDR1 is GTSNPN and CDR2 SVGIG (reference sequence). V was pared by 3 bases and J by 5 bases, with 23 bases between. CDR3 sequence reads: CAWSDGTDTLMDNSPLHF. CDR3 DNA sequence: TGTGCCTGGAGCGACGGGACGGATACGCTGATGGATAATTCACCCCTCCACTTT.

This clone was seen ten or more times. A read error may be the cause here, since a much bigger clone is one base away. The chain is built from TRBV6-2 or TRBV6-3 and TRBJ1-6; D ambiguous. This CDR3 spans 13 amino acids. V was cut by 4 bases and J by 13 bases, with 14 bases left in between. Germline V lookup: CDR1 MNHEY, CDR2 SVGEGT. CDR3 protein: CASSSGIISPLHF. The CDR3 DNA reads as TGTGCCAGCAGTTCCGGGATAATCTCTCCCCTCCACTTT.

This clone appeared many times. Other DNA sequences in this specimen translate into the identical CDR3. This CDR3 is CASSERGGTDTQYF. The CDR3 DNA reads TGTGCCAGCAGTGAACGGGGAGGCACAGATACGCAGTATTTT. This chain links TRBV6-4 with TRBJ2-3; D perhaps matches TRBD2 (5 bases). Germline V gene data show CDR1 as MRHNA and CDR2 as SNTAGT. The CDR3 extends over 14 amino acids. Trimming removed 3 bases at V and 1 base at J, with 8 bases between.

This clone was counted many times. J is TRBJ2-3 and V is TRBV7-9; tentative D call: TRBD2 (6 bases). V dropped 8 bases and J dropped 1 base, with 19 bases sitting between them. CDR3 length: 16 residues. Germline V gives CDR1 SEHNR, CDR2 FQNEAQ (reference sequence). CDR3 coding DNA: TGTGCCAGCGGGACGAGGTGGAGGGTCGGCACAGATACGCAGTATTTT. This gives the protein CASGTRWRVGTDTQYF.

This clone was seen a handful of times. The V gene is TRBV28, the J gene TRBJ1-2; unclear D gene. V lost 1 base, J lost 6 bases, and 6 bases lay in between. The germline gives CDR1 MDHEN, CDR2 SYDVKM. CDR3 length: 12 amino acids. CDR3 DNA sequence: TGTGCCAGCAGTTTATCCAGCAATGGCTACACCTTC. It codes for CASSLSSNGYTF.

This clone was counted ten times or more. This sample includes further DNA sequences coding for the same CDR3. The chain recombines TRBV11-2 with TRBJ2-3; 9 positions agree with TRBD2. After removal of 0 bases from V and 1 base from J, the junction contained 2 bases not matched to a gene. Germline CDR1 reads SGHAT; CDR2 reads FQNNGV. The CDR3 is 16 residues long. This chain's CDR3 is CASSLDAGGGTDTQYF. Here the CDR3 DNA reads TGTGCCAGCAGCTTAGACGCGGGGGGGGGCACAGATACGCAGTATTTT. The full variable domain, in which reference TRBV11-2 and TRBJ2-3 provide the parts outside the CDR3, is EAGVAQSPRYKIIEKRQSVAFWCNPISGHATLYWYQQILGQGPKLLIQFQNNGVVDDSQLPKDRFSAERLKGVDSTLKIQPAKLEDSAVYLCASSLDAGGGTDTQYFGPGTRLTVL.

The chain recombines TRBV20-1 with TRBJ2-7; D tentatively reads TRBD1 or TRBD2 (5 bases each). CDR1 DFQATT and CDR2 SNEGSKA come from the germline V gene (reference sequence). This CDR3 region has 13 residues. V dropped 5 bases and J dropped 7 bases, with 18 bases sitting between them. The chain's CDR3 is CSAGGSVRVEQYF. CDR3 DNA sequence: TGCAGTGCTGGGGGAAGCGTACGCGTGGAGCAGTACTTC.

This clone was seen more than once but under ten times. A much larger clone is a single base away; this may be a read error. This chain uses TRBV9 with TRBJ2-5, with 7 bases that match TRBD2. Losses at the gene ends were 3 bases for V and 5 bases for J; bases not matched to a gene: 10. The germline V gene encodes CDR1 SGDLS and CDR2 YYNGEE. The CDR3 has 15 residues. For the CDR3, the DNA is TGTGCCAGCAGCGCCCGGACTAGAGGGAGGGAGACCCAGTACTTC. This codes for CASSARTRGRETQYF.

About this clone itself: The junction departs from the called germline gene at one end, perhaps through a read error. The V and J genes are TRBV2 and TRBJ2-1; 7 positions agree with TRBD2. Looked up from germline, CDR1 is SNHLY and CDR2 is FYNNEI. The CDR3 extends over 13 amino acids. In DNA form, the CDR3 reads TGTGCCAGCATCATGGGAGGGGCTGGTGAGCACTTCTTC. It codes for CASIMGGAGEHFF.

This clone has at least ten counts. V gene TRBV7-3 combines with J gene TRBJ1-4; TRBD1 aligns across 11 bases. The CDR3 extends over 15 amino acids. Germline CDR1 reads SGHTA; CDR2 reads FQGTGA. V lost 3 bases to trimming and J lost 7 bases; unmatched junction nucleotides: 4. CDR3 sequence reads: CASSLSGTGGEKLFF. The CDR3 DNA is TGTGCCAGCAGCTTGTCCGGGACAGGGGGTGAAAAACTGTTTTTT.

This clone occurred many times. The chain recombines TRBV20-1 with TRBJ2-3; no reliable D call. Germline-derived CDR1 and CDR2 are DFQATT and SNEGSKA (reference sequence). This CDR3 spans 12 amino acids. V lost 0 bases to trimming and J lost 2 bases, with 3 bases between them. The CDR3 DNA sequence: TGCAGTGCTAGAGATAACACAGATACGCAGTATTTT. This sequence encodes CSARDNTDTQYF.

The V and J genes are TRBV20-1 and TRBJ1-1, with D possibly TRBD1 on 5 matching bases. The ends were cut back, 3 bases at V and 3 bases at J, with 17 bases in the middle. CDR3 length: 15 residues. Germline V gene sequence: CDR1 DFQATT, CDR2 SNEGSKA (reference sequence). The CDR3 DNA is TGCAGTGCTAGGCACTGGGGGACCCATGACACTGAAGCTTTCTTT. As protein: CSARHWGTHDTEAFF.

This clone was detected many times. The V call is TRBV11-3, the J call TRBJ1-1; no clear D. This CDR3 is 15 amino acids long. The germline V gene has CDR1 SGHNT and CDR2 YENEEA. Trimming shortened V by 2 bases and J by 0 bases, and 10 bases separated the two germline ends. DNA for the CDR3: TGTGCCAGCAGCTTAACCGCGGCAATGAACACTGAAGCTTTCTTT. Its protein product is CASSLTAAMNTEAFF. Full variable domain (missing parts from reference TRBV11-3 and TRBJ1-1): EAGVVQSPRYKIIEKKQPVAFWCNPISGHNTLYWYLQNLGQGPELLIRYENEEAVDDSQLPKDRFSAERLKGVDSTLKIQPAELGDSAVYLCASSLTAAMNTEAFFGQGTRLTVV.

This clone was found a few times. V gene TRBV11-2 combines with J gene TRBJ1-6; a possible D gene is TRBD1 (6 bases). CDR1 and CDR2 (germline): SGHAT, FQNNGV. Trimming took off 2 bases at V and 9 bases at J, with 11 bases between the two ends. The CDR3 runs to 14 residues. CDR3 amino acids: CASSLNSGVSPLHF. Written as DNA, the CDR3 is TGTGCCAGCAGCTTAAATTCAGGGGTTTCACCCCTCCACTTT.

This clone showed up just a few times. The CDR3 sequence: CASSEYRSGANVLTF. The CDR3 DNA follows: TGTGCCAGCAGTGAATACAGGTCAGGGGCCAACGTCCTGACTTTC. The V call is TRBV2, the J call TRBJ2-6, with TRBD1 as a possible D gene (5 bases). The CDR3 has 15 residues. Germline V gene sequence: CDR1 SNHLY, CDR2 FYNNEI. V was shortened by 2 bases and J by 4 bases, with 9 bases between the two germline ends.

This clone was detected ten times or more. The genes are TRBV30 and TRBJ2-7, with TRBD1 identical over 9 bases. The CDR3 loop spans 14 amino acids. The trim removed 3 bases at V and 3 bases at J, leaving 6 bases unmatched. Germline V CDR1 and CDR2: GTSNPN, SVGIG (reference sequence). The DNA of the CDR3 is TGTGCCTGGAGCTCCTTGGGACAGGGCTACGAGCAGTACTTC. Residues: CAWSSLGQGYEQYF.

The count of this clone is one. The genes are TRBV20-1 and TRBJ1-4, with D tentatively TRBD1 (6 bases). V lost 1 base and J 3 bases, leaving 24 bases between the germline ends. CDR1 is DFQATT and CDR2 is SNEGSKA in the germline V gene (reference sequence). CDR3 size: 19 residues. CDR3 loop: CSARGRNSRGGSSNEKLFF. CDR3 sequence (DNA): TGCAGTGCTAGAGGTCGCAACAGTCGCGGGGGCTCGTCTAATGAAAAACTGTTTTTT.